These 14 T cell receptor beta chains were sequenced from one sample in a study of T cell repertoires in cytomegalovirus infection. TCRdb used MiXCR to reprocess the reads, holding one entry per CDR3 protein. This table has roughly 320,000 distinct CDR3 sequences, more than 8% appearing once. Sequencing was performed on PBMCs. Receptors originate from a human donor in good health (CMV status not recorded). Some clones in this sample may be carry-over from other donors' samples.

This clonotype was detected many times. The chain carries TRBV7-9 and TRBJ2-7; D might be TRBD2 (5 bases). The V gene lost 5 bases and the J gene lost 4 bases, with 18 bases spanning the gap. The CDR3 has 15 residues. CDR1 and CDR2 from the germline V gene are SEHNR and FQNEAQ (reference sequence). The CDR3 loop is CASSLGPPGIYEQYF. The CDR3 nucleotides read TGTGCCAGCAGCCTGGGTCCTCCCGGGATTTACGAGCAGTACTTC.

The sample holds many counts of this clonotype. The chain employs TRBV7-3 and TRBJ2-2; 10 nucleotides match TRBD2. V lost 5 bases to trimming and J lost 5 bases; unmatched junction nucleotides: 5. In germline, CDR1 is SGHTA, CDR2 FQGTGA. This CDR3 has 15 amino acids. CDR3 residues: CASSNSGGGTGELFF. In DNA, the CDR3 is TGTGCCAGCAGCAACAGCGGGGGGGGGACCGGGGAGCTGTTTTTT.

This clonotype occurred many times. The chain recombines TRBV11-3 with TRBJ2-1; D remains ambiguous. Trimming took 5 bases from V and 8 from J, leaving 16 bases between them. The CDR3 is made up of 14 amino acids. CDR1 SGHNT and CDR2 YENEEA come from the germline V gene. The CDR3 sequence is CASSPRYNSYEQFF. The CDR3 bases are TGTGCCAGCAGCCCCCGCTACAATTCATATGAGCAGTTCTTC.

This clonotype came up many times. The rearrangement links TRBV7-9 to TRBJ2-5, with D possibly TRBD2 on 6 matching bases. Trimming removed 5 bases at V and 5 bases at J, with 15 bases between. Germline V gene sequence: CDR1 SEHNR, CDR2 FQNEAQ (reference sequence). This CDR3 is built from 14 residues. The CDR3 is CASSHSSVRETQYF. The CDR3 bases are TGTGCCAGCAGCCATTCTAGCGTCAGGGAGACCCAGTACTTC.

This clonotype was counted ten times or more. The chain joins TRBV10-3 to TRBJ1-5, with D perhaps matching TRBD1 (6 bases). The V and J ends lost 4 bases and 7 bases respectively, with 14 bases between them. Per germline, CDR1 ENHRY and CDR2 SYGVKD. The CDR3 is made up of 14 amino acids. This CDR3 is CAISARQGGQPQHF. CDR3 in DNA: TGTGCCATCAGTGCTCGACAAGGGGGGCAGCCCCAGCATTTT.

The chain couples TRBV6-6 to TRBJ1-1, with TRBD1 as a possible D gene (6 bases). This CDR3 has 13 amino acids. The germline gives CDR1 MNHNY, CDR2 SVGAGI (reference sequence). The V end lost 8 bases, the J end lost 5 bases, and 15 bases lay between the germline ends. CDR3 region: CASCGGGWTEAFF. As DNA, the CDR3 is TGTGCCAGCTGCGGGGGGGGCTGGACTGAAGCTTTCTTT.

This clonotype was observed many times. The V call is TRBV19, the J call TRBJ1-1, with TRBD1 as a possible D gene (5 bases). CDR3 size: 16 residues. The V and J ends lost 7 bases and 1 base respectively, with 19 bases between them. Per germline, CDR1 LNHDA and CDR2 SQIVND (reference sequence). The chain's CDR3 is CASTTSLGRANTEAFF. CDR3 nucleotides: TGTGCCAGTACCACGTCCTTGGGCAGGGCGAACACTGAAGCTTTCTTT.

A few counts support this clonotype. The V gene is TRBV28, the J gene TRBJ2-3, with TRBD2 identical over 7 bases. The CDR3 totals 16 residues. Per the germline V gene, CDR1 is MDHEN and CDR2 is SYDVKM. Trimming at V came to 5 bases and at J to 0 bases, leaving 8 bases not matched to a gene. As DNA, the CDR3 is TGTGCCAGCAGTACGACTAGCCTGTTTAGCACAGATACGCAGTATTTT. Its protein is CASSTTSLFSTDTQYF.

The gene calls are TRBV10-1 and TRBJ1-1; D remains unclear. The V end was cut by 7 bases, the J end by 0 bases, with 9 bases between. The CDR3 sequence is 13 residues long. Germline CDR1 WNHNN, CDR2 SYGVQD (reference sequence). Here the CDR3 reads CASTEGVNTEAFF. In DNA, the CDR3 is TGCGCCAGCACCGAGGGAGTGAACACTGAAGCTTTCTTT.

This clonotype was seen many times. The chain joins TRBV19 to TRBJ1-1; D is unclear. V was clipped by 6 bases and J by 2 bases, with 13 bases between them. The CDR3 is 14 residues long. The germline V gene encodes CDR1 LNHDA and CDR2 SQIVND (reference sequence). Here the CDR3 DNA reads TGTGCCAGTAGATCGAGGGTCCTAAACACTGAAGCTTTCTTT. Protein product: CASRSRVLNTEAFF.

Many counts were recorded for this clonotype. V gene TRBV28 combines with J gene TRBJ2-7; D may be TRBD1 (5 bases). The germline V gene encodes CDR1 MDHEN and CDR2 SYDVKM. With 5 bases removed from V and 0 bases from J, the gap between germline ends came to 11 bases. This CDR3 has 14 residues. The CDR3 region is CASSPDRPSYEQYF. CDR3 DNA: TGTGCCAGCAGTCCCGACAGACCCTCCTACGAGCAGTACTTC.

This clonotype has a count of ten or more. The CDR3 nucleotides read TGTGCCAGCAGCCCAGGGACTAGCGGATTAGGATGGACCTACGAGCAGTACTTC. This sequence encodes CASSPGTSGLGWTYEQYF. V is TRBV11-3 and J is TRBJ2-7, with TRBD2 matching 11 bases. The CDR3 length is 18 residues. Trimming cost V 5 bases and J 2 bases; bases outside gene matches: 14. Germline V CDR1 and CDR2: SGHNT, YENEEA.

This clonotype was counted only a few times. This chain links TRBV12-3 or TRBV12-4 with TRBJ1-2; TRBD1 aligns across 9 bases. This CDR3 region has 13 residues. Trimming removed 7 bases from V and 8 bases from J; junction bases left unmatched: 8. The CDR3 bases are TGTGCCAGCATCCCAACAGGGGGCGGGGGCTACACCTTC. This translates into CASIPTGGGGYTF.

In this sample, this clonotype turned up many times. The V and J genes are TRBV7-2 and TRBJ2-7; no clear D. This CDR3 comprises 14 residues. CDR1 and CDR2 (germline): SGHTA, FQGNSA. V was clipped by 6 bases and J by 3 bases, with 15 bases between them. CDR3: CASSPPSGFYEQYF. In DNA form, the CDR3 reads TGTGCCAGCAGTCCCCCCTCCGGGTTCTACGAGCAGTACTTC. Based on the CDR3 plus reference TRBV7-2 and TRBJ2-7, the full variable domain is GAGVSQSPSNKVTEKGKDVELRCDPISGHTALYWYRQSLGQGLEFLIYFQGNSAPDKSGLPSDRFSAERTGGSVSTLTIQRTQQEDSAVYLCASSPPSGFYEQYFGPGTRLTVT.